The rows below give T cell receptor beta chains drawn from one sample of a study of T cell responses to AZD1222 COVID-19 vaccine. Repertoires were generated with immunoSEQ multiplex PCR, while TCRdb's copy carries only in-frame clones and drops some. The sample holds 130,000 or so clones; 93% are singletons and the top ten take roughly 5.9%. This sample comprised peripheral blood, obtained on day 0 of AZD1222 vaccination. The receptors were gathered from an adult in good health. Each CDR3 is given with its conserved first and last residue. Fields, in order: clone size, V gene, D gene, J gene, CDR3 DNA, CDR3 protein. A D gene is named only where the DNA matches it firmly. A clone size is listed for some rows: how often the clone was seen (once, few, many), or a class if it is expanded.

>.|TRBV10-3|TRBD1|TRBJ1-2
TGTGCCATCAGGAAGGGTTCGGGACAGGGGGCGCCTCGGGCTAACTATGGCTACACCTTC
CAIRKGSGQGAPRANYGYTF
>.|TRBV11-2|TRBD2|TRBJ2-1
TGTGCCAGCAGCTTAGAACTCCTAGCGGGGGCGGACAATGAGCAGTTCTTC
CASSLELLAGADNEQFF
>.|TRBV5-4|.|TRBJ2-1
TGTGCCAGCAGCCAGGCCCCGGCCCTAAGCTCCTACAATGAGCAGTTCTTC
CASSQAPALSSYNEQFF
>.|TRBV28|TRBD1|TRBJ1-5
TGTGCCAGCAGTTTCTGGGACAGGCATCAGCCCCAGCATTTT
CASSFWDRHQPQHF
>.|TRBV6-6|.|TRBJ2-3
TGTGCCAGCAGTTACTCGAACGCCTTCCCCGATACGCAGTATTTT
CASSYSNAFPDTQYF
>.|TRBV23-1|.|TRBJ2-2
TGCGCCAGCAGTCAAGGGGGTACGGAGACGCACACCGGGGAGCTGTTTTTT
CASSQGGTETHTGELFF
>.|TRBV6-6|TRBD1|TRBJ2-1
TGTGCCAGCAGTGGGACAGGGGGGAATGAGCAGTTCTTC
CASSGTGGNEQFF
>.|TRBV28|.|TRBJ2-7
TGTGCCAGTGGCCAGGGATACGAGCAGTACTTC
CASGQGYEQYF
>.|TRBV2|.|TRBJ2-7
TGTGCCAGCAGTCTAGTTACCTACGAGCAGTACTTC
CASSLVTYEQYF
>.|TRBV7-2|.|TRBJ2-7
TGTGCCAGCAGCTTAGGGGGGCCGGCGCAGTACTTC
CASSLGGPAQYF
>once|TRBV6-2/TRBV6-3|.|TRBJ1-5
TGTGCCAGCAGTTACCGCCTCCAGCCCCAGCATTTT
CASSYRLQPQHF
>.|TRBV5-4|TRBD2|TRBJ2-1
TGTGCCAGCAGCAAGGATAGCGGGAGCACCTACAATGAGCAGTTCTTC
CASSKDSGSTYNEQFF
>.|TRBV12-3/TRBV12-4|.|TRBJ1-1
TGTGCCAGCAGTTTTCGGGGCGATACCGGGACATTT
CASSFRGDTGTF
>.|TRBV5-4|.|TRBJ1-4
TGTGCCAGCAACGCCCCAGGGACGGAAAAACTGTTTTTT
CASNAPGTEKLFF
>.|TRBV7-9|TRBD1|TRBJ1-2
TGTGCCAGCAGCTTGGGGACAGGGGTCGGCTACACCTTC
CASSLGTGVGYTF
>.|TRBV28|.|TRBJ1-5
TGTGCCAGCAGTTTAGGCTTAATTACTAGCAATCAGCCCCAGCATTTT
CASSLGLITSNQPQHF
>.|TRBV11-2|.|TRBJ2-5
TGTGCCAGCAGCCCCACGGAGACCCAGTACTTC
CASSPTETQYF
>once|TRBV15|.|TRBJ1-2
TGTGCCACCAGCAGAGATGGCACAGCTCCATATGGCTACACCTTC
CATSRDGTAPYGYTF